These 31 T cell receptor beta chains were sequenced from one sample in a study of metastatic and nonmetastatic thyroid tumors. Nobody among the patients had been given any treatment before thyroid surgery. TCRdb reanalyzed the PCR reads via MiXCR. The sample shows about 25,000 clones, roughly 20% of them seen only once. Sequences were obtained from blood. The receptor set was obtained from a male donor with papillary thyroid cancer or a benign thyroid nodule (not recorded which). Some clones in this sample may be carry-over from other donors' samples.

This clone appeared once. At one of its ends the junction is not consistent with the germline gene, which may arise from a read error. V is TRBV5-1 and J is TRBJ1-2; 9 bases agree with TRBD1. The germline V gene encodes CDR1 SGHRS and CDR2 YFSETQ. This CDR3 region has 15 residues. CDR3 residues: CASSSLDWTGELYSF. The CDR3, as DNA: TGCGCCAGCAGCTCCCTTGACTGGACAGGGGAGCTCTACTCCTTC.

This clone is medium-sized. This chain uses TRBV4-1 with TRBJ2-2, with 7 bases fitting TRBD1. V trimming: 0 bases; J trimming: 2 bases; junction bases outside the gene matches: 3. The length of the CDR3 is 16 residues. Germline V gene sequence: CDR1 MGHRA, CDR2 YSYEKL. In DNA, the CDR3 is TGCGCCAGCAGCCAAGAAGGGACAGTCAACACCGGGGAGCTGTTTTTT. Protein: CASSQEGTVNTGELFF.

This clone has at least ten counts. The chain couples TRBV12-3 or TRBV12-4 to TRBJ2-1; D is ambiguous. This CDR3 comprises 12 residues. With 5 bases removed from V and 10 bases from J, the gap between germline ends came to 12 bases. CDR3 sequence: CASSPLVGEQFF. CDR3 DNA: TGTGCCAGCAGTCCCCTGGTCGGAGAGCAGTTCTTC.

This clone has at least ten counts. This rearrangement joins TRBV3-1 to TRBJ2-1; 13 bases agree with TRBD2. The V gene's germline CDR1 is LGHDT and CDR2 YNNKEL (reference sequence). The CDR3 contains 17 residues. J gave up 6 bases and V 2 bases, and 7 bases lay outside the gene matches. The CDR3 DNA follows: TGTGCCAGCAGCCAATTCCGACTAGCGGGAGGAGCCAATGAGCAGTTCTTC. It encodes CASSQFRLAGGANEQFF.

This clone was detected ten times or more. The CDR3 DNA follows: TGTGCCACCAGTGATCCCGGAGGTCAGCAGAGCTCCTACAATGAGCAGTTCTTC. Encoded protein: CATSDPGGQQSSYNEQFF. The genes are TRBV24-1 and TRBJ2-1; weak D call: TRBD2 (5 bases). In germline, CDR1 is KGHDR, CDR2 SFDVKD. This CDR3 contains 18 residues. Trimming shortened V by 3 bases and J by 0 bases, and 17 bases separated the two germline ends.

This clone was observed many times. V and J are TRBV6-1 and TRBJ1-2, with TRBD1 identical over 7 bases. Germline V gene data show CDR1 as MNHNS and CDR2 as SASEGT. V was clipped by 5 bases and J by 4 bases; unmatched bases: 16. The length of the CDR3 is 17 residues. The CDR3 region has the DNA TGTGCCAGCAGTCCAACGGCTAGACAGGGAACAGTCTATGGCTACACCTTC. Translation gives CASSPTARQGTVYGYTF.

This clone was recorded many times. The chain is built from TRBV7-2 and TRBJ2-1, with D maybe TRBD2 (5 bases). This CDR3 comprises 12 residues. CDR1 is SGHTA and CDR2 is FQGNSA in the germline V gene. Trimming removed 2 bases at V and 9 bases at J, with 8 bases between. The CDR3 DNA follows: TGTGCCAGCAGCTTATCAGGAGGTGAGCAGTTCTTC. It encodes CASSLSGGEQFF.

The chain's CDR3 is CASSPDFGSGELFF. The CDR3 coding sequence is TGTGCCAGCTCACCTGACTTCGGGTCCGGGGAGCTGTTTTTT. This sequence joins TRBV18 and TRBJ2-2; no reliable D call. From germline, CDR1 is KGHSH and CDR2 LQKENI. The V gene lost 3 bases and the J gene lost 6 bases, with 11 bases spanning the gap. This CDR3 comprises 14 residues.

A note on this clone: The junction departs from germline at one end; a sequencing error may be responsible. The rearrangement joins TRBV4-1 to TRBJ2-3; D possibly corresponds to TRBD1 (6 bases). This CDR3 region has 15 residues. CDR1 is MGHRA, CDR2 YSYEKL, per germline. The CDR3 DNA sequence: TGCGCCAGCATCCAACTCGGGCAGGGGCCAGATACGCAGTATTTT. Translating it yields CASIQLGQGPDTQYF.

This clone was seen only once. The missing conserved phenylalanine or tryptophan at the end of this CDR3 makes a read error likely. Because the CDR3's place on the DNA is in doubt, the DNA is left out and the CDR3 is given as listed by TCRdb. This sequence joins TRBV6-5 and TRBJ2-1. Ends included, the CDR3 has 16 residues. Germline values: CDR1 MNHEY, CDR2 SVGAGI. This CDR3 reads CASILDTGRSYNEQSV.

With regard to this clone: This sequence may be a read error, since a much larger clone differs from it by one base. This chain connects TRBV20-1 to TRBJ1-2; D possibly corresponds to TRBD1 (6 bases). Germline V gene lookup returns CDR1 DFQATT and CDR2 SNEGSKA (reference sequence). The CDR3 runs to 14 residues. CDR3 in amino acids: CSAPSGGGHYVYTF. The DNA for the CDR3 is TGCAGTGCTCCGTCTGGGGGCGGACACTATGTCTACACCTTC.

The sample holds many counts of this clone. The gene calls are TRBV20-1 and TRBJ2-3, with D maybe TRBD2 (6 bases). V lost 5 bases and J lost 9, with 12 bases in between. In germline, CDR1 is DFQATT, CDR2 SNEGSKA (reference sequence). The CDR3 loop spans 11 amino acids. The CDR3 nucleotides read TGCAGTGCTTTGCCTCGGGAGACGCAGTATTTT. Protein product: CSALPRETQYF.

The chain carries TRBV7-6 and TRBJ1-2; D is uncertain. The CDR3 spans 14 residues. Trimming removed 10 bases at V and 0 bases at J, with 15 bases between. Germline CDR1 is SGHVS and CDR2 is FNYEAQ. CDR3 in amino acids: CAIILEGSNYGYTF. CDR3 in DNA: TGTGCCATCATCTTAGAAGGGTCTAACTATGGCTACACCTTC.

Points on this clone: The junction differs from germline at one of its ends, possibly a read error. This sequence joins TRBV7-8 and TRBJ2-7, with 7 positions matching TRBD1. Germline V gene lookup returns CDR1 SGHVS and CDR2 FQNEAQ. The CDR3 has 13 residues. The CDR3 protein is CASSPGTVTEHYF. As DNA, the CDR3 is TGTGCCAGCAGTCCCGGGACAGTGACCGAGCATTACTTC.

There are many counts of this clone. The chain carries TRBV18 and TRBJ1-2; possible D gene TRBD1, 6 bases. V lost 2 bases and J 8 bases, leaving 18 bases between the germline ends. Germline V gene lookup returns CDR1 KGHSH and CDR2 LQKENI. This CDR3 contains 15 residues. The CDR3 protein is CASSPSTTGTRGYTF. The CDR3 DNA sequence: TGTGCCAGCTCACCAAGTACCACAGGGACGAGAGGCTACACCTTC.

Ten or more counts support this clone. V is TRBV20-1 and J is TRBJ2-5; D is uncertain. The CDR3 totals 12 residues. V was trimmed by 0 bases and J by 0 bases, leaving 2 bases between them. Germline-derived CDR1 and CDR2 are DFQATT and SNEGSKA (reference sequence). CDR3: CSARENQETQYF. In nucleotides, the CDR3 is TGCAGTGCTAGAGAAAACCAAGAGACCCAGTACTTC.

This clone was detected only once. One junction end disagrees with the germline gene, perhaps due to a read error. The gene calls are TRBV5-1 and TRBJ2-1, with D uncertain. CDR1 SGHRS and CDR2 YFSETQ come from the germline V gene. This CDR3 region has 11 residues. CDR3 loop: CASIFYNEPFF. DNA for the CDR3: TGCGCCAGCATCTTCTACAATGAGCCGTTCTTC.

A few counts support this clone. Germline is not matched at one junction end, which may reflect a read error. The chain employs TRBV6-1 and TRBJ2-7; 7 nucleotides match TRBD2. Germline loops: CDR1 MNHNS, CDR2 SASEGT. The CDR3 contains 13 residues. CDR3 bases: TGTGCCAGCAGCCTAGCGGCAGAGGGCGAGCAATACTTC. Translated, it gives CASSLAAEGEQYF.

This clone was seen many times. In the same sample, other DNA sequences code for this CDR3. The V gene is TRBV11-1, the J gene TRBJ2-7; D is tentatively TRBD1 or TRBD2 (5 bases each). This CDR3 has 16 amino acids. CDR1 and CDR2 from the germline V gene are SGHAT and FQDESV (reference sequence). Trimming removed 4 bases from V and 2 bases from J, with 18 bases in between. Written as DNA, the CDR3 is TGTGCCAGCAGCTCAAACCCGGGGCCCGCGGCCTACGAGCAGTACTTC. It encodes CASSSNPGPAAYEQYF. Using reference TRBV11-1 and TRBJ2-7 for the parts outside the CDR3, the full variable domain is EAEVAQSPRYKITEKSQAVAFWCDPISGHATLYWYRQILGQGPELLVQFQDESVVDDSQLPKDRFSAERLKGVDSTLKIQPAELGDSAMYLCASSSNPGPAAYEQYFGPGTRLTVT.

This clone occurred a few times. This chain joins TRBV7-9 and TRBJ1-2; D not resolved. Germline V lookup: CDR1 SEHNR, CDR2 FQNEAQ (reference sequence). V gave up 6 bases and J gave up 4 bases, with 6 bases separating them. The CDR3 is 11 amino acids. This CDR3 reads CASRPVYGYTF. Written as DNA, the CDR3 is TGTGCCAGCAGGCCAGTCTATGGCTACACCTTC.

For the CDR3, the DNA is TGTGCCAGCAGTGAAGCCGGGACAGGGGGACCGAGCTCCTACGAGCAGTACTTC. Translation: CASSEAGTGGPSSYEQYF. V and J are TRBV6-1 and TRBJ2-7; 11 bases are shared with TRBD1. Germline loops: CDR1 MNHNS, CDR2 SASEGT. Trimming took 0 bases from V and 0 from J; bases not matched to a gene: 7. CDR3 length: 18 residues.

This clone was observed a few times. The gene calls are TRBV12-3 or TRBV12-4 and TRBJ2-7; 11 nucleotides match TRBD2. V lost 4 bases, J lost 5 bases, and 10 bases stayed unmatched. The CDR3 runs 16 residues. The CDR3 sequence: CASSSFGLAGGHEQYF. The CDR3 DNA is TGTGCCAGCAGTTCCTTCGGGCTAGCGGGGGGACACGAGCAGTACTTC.

The gene calls are TRBV11-2 and TRBJ2-1, with 7 bases identical to TRBD1. Germline CDR1 is SGHAT and CDR2 is FQNNGV. V shed 3 bases and J 0 bases; nucleotides not matched to a gene: 5. The CDR3 sequence is 16 residues long. CDR3 sequence: CASSFGQVNSYNEQFF. CDR3 DNA: TGTGCCAGCAGCTTTGGACAGGTAAACTCCTACAATGAGCAGTTCTTC.

Notes on this clone: This may come from a read error, since a much larger clone is one base off. The V gene is TRBV11-1, the J gene TRBJ2-3, with D tentatively TRBD2 (6 bases). Germline values: CDR1 SGHAT, CDR2 FQDESV (reference sequence). The CDR3 extends over 15 amino acids. The CDR3 protein is CASSFMVEGTDTQYF. CDR3 in DNA: TGTGCCAGCAGCTTCATGGTGGAGGGCACAGATACACAGTATTTT.

At least ten counts were recorded for this clone. The V gene is TRBV5-1, the J gene TRBJ2-1; 13 nucleotides agree with TRBD2. J lost 8 bases, V lost 4 bases, and 6 bases had no gene match. The CDR3 is 15 amino acids. CDR1 SGHRS and CDR2 YFSETQ come from the germline V gene. In DNA form, the CDR3 reads TGCGCCAGCAGCCGGACTAGCGGGAGTATGGATGAGCAGTTCTTC. Protein sequence: CASSRTSGSMDEQFF.

This clone was seen at least ten times. This chain connects TRBV9 to TRBJ2-1, with TRBD2 identical over 8 bases. The CDR3 is made up of 13 amino acids. Losses at the gene ends were 3 bases for V and 6 bases for J; bases not matched to a gene: 2. Per germline, CDR1 SGDLS and CDR2 YYNGEE. The CDR3 DNA is TGTGCCAGCAGCGGTAGCGGGGCCAATGAGCAGTTCTTC. This codes for CASSGSGANEQFF.

This clone was counted at least ten times. The chain combines TRBV2 with TRBJ1-2; no clear D. Trimming took off 1 base at V and 3 bases at J, with 6 bases between the two ends. CDR1 and CDR2 from the germline V gene are SNHLY and FYNNEI. The CDR3 is made up of 13 amino acids. The CDR3 coding sequence is TGTGCCAGCAGTGAAGTTTCGGACTATGGCTACACCTTC. This sequence encodes CASSEVSDYGYTF.

The J gene is TRBJ1-2, the V gene TRBV6-2 or TRBV6-3; D not certain. The V end lost 7 bases, the J end lost 2 bases, and 14 bases lay between the germline ends. From germline, CDR1 is MNHEY and CDR2 SVGEGT. This CDR3 comprises 14 residues. The CDR3 spells CASTPSMGNYGYTF. The CDR3 DNA sequence: TGTGCCAGCACCCCGTCCATGGGAAACTATGGCTACACCTTC.

By frequency in the sample, this clone is medium-sized. This chain uses TRBV20-1 with TRBJ2-2, with D tentatively TRBD2 (6 bases). The V gene's germline CDR1 is DFQATT and CDR2 SNEGSKA (reference sequence). Trimming took 2 bases from V and 7 from J, leaving 20 bases between them. CDR3 size: 16 residues. CDR3 sequence reads: CSARMWGREEIGELFF. The CDR3 DNA follows: TGCAGTGCTAGAATGTGGGGCAGGGAGGAGATCGGGGAGCTGTTTTTT.

There are many counts of this clone. The V call is TRBV5-1, the J call TRBJ2-3, with D uncertain. Germline lookup yields CDR1 SGHRS and CDR2 YFSETQ. The V and J ends lost 1 base and 0 bases respectively, with 9 bases between them. CDR3 length equals 15 residues. CDR3 loop: CASSLMVSSTDTQYF. CDR3 nucleotides: TGCGCCAGCAGCTTGATGGTCAGTAGCACAGATACGCAGTATTTT.

Ten or more counts support this clone. Being one base from a much bigger clone, this may be a read error. The rearrangement links TRBV5-8 to TRBJ1-2; D remains ambiguous. There are 15 residues in the CDR3. V gave up 0 bases and J gave up 4 bases, with 13 bases separating them. CDR1 and CDR2 from the germline V gene are SGHTS and YDEGEE. CDR3 amino acids: CASSLGGGRIYGYTF. As DNA, the CDR3 is TGTGCCAGCAGCTTGGGAGGAGGCAGGATCTATGGCTACACCTTC.